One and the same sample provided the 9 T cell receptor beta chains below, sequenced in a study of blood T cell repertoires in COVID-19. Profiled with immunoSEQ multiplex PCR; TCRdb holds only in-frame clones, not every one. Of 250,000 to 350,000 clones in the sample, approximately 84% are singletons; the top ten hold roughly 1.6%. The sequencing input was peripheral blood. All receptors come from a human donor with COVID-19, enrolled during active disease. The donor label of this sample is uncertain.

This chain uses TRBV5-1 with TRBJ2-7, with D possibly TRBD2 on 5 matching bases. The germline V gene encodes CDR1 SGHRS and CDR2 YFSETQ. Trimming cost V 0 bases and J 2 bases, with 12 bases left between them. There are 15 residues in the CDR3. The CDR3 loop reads CASSLDGVATYEQYF. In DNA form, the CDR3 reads TGCGCCAGCAGCTTGGACGGGGTCGCTACCTACGAGCAGTACTTC.

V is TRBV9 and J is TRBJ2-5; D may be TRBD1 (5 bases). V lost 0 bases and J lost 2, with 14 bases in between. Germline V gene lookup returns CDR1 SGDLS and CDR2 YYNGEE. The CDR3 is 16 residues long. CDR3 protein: CASSVAFGREQETQYF. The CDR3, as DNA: TGTGCCAGCAGCGTAGCTTTCGGCAGGGAACAAGAGACCCAGTACTTC.

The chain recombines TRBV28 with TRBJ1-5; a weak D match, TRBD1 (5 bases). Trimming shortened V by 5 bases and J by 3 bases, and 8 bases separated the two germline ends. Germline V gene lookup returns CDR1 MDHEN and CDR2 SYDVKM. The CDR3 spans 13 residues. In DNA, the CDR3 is TGTGCCAGCAGTAGACAGAACAATCAGCCCCAGCATTTT. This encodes CASSRQNNQPQHF.

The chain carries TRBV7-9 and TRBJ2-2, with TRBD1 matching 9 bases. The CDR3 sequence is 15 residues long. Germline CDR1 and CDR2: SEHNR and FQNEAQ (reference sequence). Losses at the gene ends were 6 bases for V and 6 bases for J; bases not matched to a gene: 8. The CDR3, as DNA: TGTGCCAGCAGACCTGGGACAGGGACCTCCGGGGAGCTGTTTTTT. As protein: CASRPGTGTSGELFF.

The CDR3 sequence is CAWSGTSGTRGYEQYF. CDR3 DNA: TGTGCCTGGAGTGGGACTAGCGGGACCCGTGGCTACGAGCAGTACTTC. V usage is TRBV30 and J usage is TRBJ2-7; 12 positions agree with TRBD2. Trimming at V came to 1 base and at J to 3 bases, leaving 7 bases not matched to a gene. This CDR3 has 16 residues. CDR1 GTSNPN and CDR2 SVGIG come from the germline V gene (reference sequence).

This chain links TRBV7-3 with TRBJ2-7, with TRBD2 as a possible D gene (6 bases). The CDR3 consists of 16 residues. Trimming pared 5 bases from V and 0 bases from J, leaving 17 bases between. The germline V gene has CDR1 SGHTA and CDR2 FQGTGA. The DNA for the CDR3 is TGTGCCAGCAGCCCCGGACTACAGATACTCTCCTACGAGCAGTACTTC. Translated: CASSPGLQILSYEQYF.

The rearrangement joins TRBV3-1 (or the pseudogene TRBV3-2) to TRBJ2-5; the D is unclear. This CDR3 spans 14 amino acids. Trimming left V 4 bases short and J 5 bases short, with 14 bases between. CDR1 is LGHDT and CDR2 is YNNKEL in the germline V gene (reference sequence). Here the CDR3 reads CASSPPILRETQYF. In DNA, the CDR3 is TGTGCCAGCAGCCCCCCGATCCTACGGGAGACCCAGTACTTC.

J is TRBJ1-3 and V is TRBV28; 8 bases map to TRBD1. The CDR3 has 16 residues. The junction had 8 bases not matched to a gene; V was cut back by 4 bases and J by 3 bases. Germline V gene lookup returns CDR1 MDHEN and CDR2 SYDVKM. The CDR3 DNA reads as TGTGCCAGCAGTTCCCCGGCAGGGGGCGATGGAAACACCATATATTTT. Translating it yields CASSSPAGGDGNTIYF.

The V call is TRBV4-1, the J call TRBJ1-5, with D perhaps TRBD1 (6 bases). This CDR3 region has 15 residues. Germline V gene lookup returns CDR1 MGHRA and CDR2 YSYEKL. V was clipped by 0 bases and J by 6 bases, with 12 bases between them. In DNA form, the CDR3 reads TGCGCCAGCAGCCAAGATAAGATCAGGGGTCAGCCCCAGCATTTT. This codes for CASSQDKIRGQPQHF.